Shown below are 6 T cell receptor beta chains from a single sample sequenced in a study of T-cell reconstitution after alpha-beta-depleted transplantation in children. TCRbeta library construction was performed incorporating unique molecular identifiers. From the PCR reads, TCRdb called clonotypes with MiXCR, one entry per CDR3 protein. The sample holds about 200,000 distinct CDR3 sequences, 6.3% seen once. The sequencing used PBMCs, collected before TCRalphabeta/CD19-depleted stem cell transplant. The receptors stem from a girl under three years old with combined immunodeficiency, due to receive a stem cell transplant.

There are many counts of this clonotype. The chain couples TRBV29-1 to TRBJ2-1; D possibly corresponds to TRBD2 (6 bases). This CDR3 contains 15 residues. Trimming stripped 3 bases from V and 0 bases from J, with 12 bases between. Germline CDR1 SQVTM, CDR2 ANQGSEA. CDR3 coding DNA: TGCAGCGTTGACGGGACTCCAGACTCCTACAATGAGCAGTTCTTC. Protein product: CSVDGTPDSYNEQFF.

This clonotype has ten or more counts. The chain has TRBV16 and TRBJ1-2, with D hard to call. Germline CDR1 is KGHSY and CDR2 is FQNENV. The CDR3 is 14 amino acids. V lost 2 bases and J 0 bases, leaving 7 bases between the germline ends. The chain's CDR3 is CASSQTEANYGYTF. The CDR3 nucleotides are TGTGCCAGCAGCCAAACGGAAGCTAACTATGGCTACACCTTC.

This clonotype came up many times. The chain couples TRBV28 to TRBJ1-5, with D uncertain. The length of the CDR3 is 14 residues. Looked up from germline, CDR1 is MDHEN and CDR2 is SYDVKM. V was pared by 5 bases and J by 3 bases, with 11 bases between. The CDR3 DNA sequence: TGTGCCAGCAGTCCCCTAGCATCCAATCAGCCCCAGCATTTT. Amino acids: CASSPLASNQPQHF. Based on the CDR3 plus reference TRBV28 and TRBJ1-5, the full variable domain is DVKVTQSSRYLVKRTGEKVFLECVQDMDHENMFWYRQDPGLGLRLIYFSYDVKMKEKGDIPEGYSVSREKKERFSLILESASTNQTSMYLCASSPLASNQPQHFGDGTRLSIL.

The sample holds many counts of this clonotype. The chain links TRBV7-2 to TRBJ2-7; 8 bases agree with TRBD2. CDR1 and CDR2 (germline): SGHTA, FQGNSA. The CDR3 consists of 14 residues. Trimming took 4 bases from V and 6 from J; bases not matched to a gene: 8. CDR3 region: CASSWGAGDLEQYF. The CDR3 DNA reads TGTGCCAGCAGCTGGGGAGCGGGAGACCTCGAGCAGTACTTC.

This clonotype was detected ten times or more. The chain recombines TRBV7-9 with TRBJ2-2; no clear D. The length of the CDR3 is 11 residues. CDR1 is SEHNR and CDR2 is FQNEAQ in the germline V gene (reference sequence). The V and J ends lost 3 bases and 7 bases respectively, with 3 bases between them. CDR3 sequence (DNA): TGTGCCAGCAGCTTGGACGGGGAGCTGTTTTTT. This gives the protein CASSLDGELFF.

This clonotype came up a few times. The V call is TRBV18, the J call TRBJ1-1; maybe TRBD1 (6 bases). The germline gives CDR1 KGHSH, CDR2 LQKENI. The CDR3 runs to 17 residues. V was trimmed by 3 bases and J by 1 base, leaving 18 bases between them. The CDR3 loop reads CASSPPKVGGTNTEAFF. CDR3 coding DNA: TGTGCCAGCTCACCCCCCAAGGTGGGGGGCACGAACACTGAAGCTTTCTTT.